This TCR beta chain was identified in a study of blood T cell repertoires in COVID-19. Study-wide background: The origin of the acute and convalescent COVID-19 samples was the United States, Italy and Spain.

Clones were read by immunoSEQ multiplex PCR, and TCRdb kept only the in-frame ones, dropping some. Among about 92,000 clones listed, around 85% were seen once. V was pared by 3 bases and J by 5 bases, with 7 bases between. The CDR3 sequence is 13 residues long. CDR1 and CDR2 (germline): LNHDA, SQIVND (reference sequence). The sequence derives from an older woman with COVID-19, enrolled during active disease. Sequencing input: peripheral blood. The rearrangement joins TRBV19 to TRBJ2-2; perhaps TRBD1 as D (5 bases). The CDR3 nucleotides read TGTGCCAGTAGTATGACAGTAACCGGGGAGCTGTTTTTT. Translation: CASSMTVTGELFF.